The 6 T cell receptor beta chains below all came from one sample that was sequenced in a study of blood T cells in healthy people across ages. Combining a sample-barcoded 5' primer with a J-beta primer mix, a second PCR ran for about 7 to 12 cycles. TCRdb reanalysed the 5' RACE reads using MiXCR and keeps one entry per CDR3 protein. The table shows around 1.7 million distinct CDR3 sequences, with 28% occurring only once. Sequenced material: blood. The receptors come from a woman aged 25 to 39 in good health.

This clonotype was recorded many times. V usage is TRBV7-2 and J usage is TRBJ1-2, with a weak D call TRBD1 (6 bases). Germline CDR1 SGHTA, CDR2 FQGNSA. The ends were cut back, 6 bases at V and 4 bases at J, with 12 bases in the middle. This CDR3 has 13 amino acids. CDR3 in DNA: TGTGCCAGCAGACCTCAGGGGTTCTATGGCTACACCTTC. This sequence encodes CASRPQGFYGYTF.

V gene TRBV6-2 or TRBV6-3 combines with J gene TRBJ1-2, with D tentatively TRBD1 (6 bases). CDR1 and CDR2 from the germline V gene are MNHEY and SVGEGT. V lost 6 bases and J 4 bases, leaving 21 bases between the germline ends. The CDR3 contains 16 residues. CDR3 sequence reads: CASSHPGRGAGYGYTF. The CDR3 DNA follows: TGTGCCAGCAGCCACCCCGGGCGGGGGGCGGGCTATGGCTACACCTTC.

The V call is TRBV3-1, the J call TRBJ2-3; D gene ambiguous. The V gene's germline CDR1 is LGHDT and CDR2 YNNKEL (reference sequence). This CDR3 has 14 amino acids. Trimming stripped 2 bases from V and 8 bases from J, with 14 bases between. Written as DNA, the CDR3 is TGTGCCAGCAGCCAACTCGGAAGTCCAGGTACGCAGTATTTT. Its protein product is CASSQLGSPGTQYF.

The rearrangement uses TRBV7-9 and TRBJ2-2; 9 bases fit TRBD2. The CDR3 sequence is 14 residues long. Germline-derived CDR1 and CDR2 are SEHNR and FQNEAQ (reference sequence). V lost 4 bases, J lost 7 bases, and 4 bases stayed unmatched. CDR3 nucleotides: TGTGCCAGCAGCTCAGCGGGGGGACACGGGGAGCTGTTTTTT. Translation gives CASSSAGGHGELFF.

The chain couples TRBV12-3 or TRBV12-4 to TRBJ1-5; 8 bases align to TRBD1. The CDR3 runs to 15 residues. The V gene end was trimmed by 6 bases and the J gene end by 7 bases; junction bases not matched to a gene: 11. CDR3 nucleotides: TGTGCCAGCAGGACCGGGGCAGGGGGCGGGCAGCCCCAGCATTTT. Its protein product is CASRTGAGGGQPQHF.

This clonotype was counted between two and nine times. This chain connects TRBV4-1 to TRBJ2-7; 14 nucleotides align to TRBD2. Germline-derived CDR1 and CDR2 are MGHRA and YSYEKL. V was pared by 1 base and J by 2 bases, with 10 bases of the junction left unmatched. This CDR3 is built from 19 residues. This CDR3 is CASSQVCPGLAGGTYEQYF. CDR3 DNA: TGCGCCAGCAGCCAAGTGTGCCCTGGACTAGCGGGAGGAACCTACGAGCAGTACTTC.